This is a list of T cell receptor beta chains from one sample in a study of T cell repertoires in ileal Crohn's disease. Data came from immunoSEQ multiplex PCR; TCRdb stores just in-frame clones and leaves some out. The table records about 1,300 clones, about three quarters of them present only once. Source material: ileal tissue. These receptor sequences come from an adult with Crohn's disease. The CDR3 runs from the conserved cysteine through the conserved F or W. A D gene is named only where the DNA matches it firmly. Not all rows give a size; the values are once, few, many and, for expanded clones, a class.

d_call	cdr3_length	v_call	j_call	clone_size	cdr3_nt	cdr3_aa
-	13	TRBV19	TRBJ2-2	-	TGTGCCAGTAGTCTACCGAATACCGGGGAGCTGTTTTTT	CASSLPNTGELFF
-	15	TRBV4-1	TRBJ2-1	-	TGCGCCAGCAGCCAAGTGCGGACAACCTACAATGAGCAGTTCTTC	CASSQVRTTYNEQFF
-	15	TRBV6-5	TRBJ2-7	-	TGTGCCAGCAGTCCTCTTGATACCCCGACAGGCGAAAACTACTTC	CASSPLDTPTGENYF
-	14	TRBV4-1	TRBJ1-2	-	TGCGCCAGCAGCCACTTTCGGGAACATTATGGCTACACCTTC	CASSHFREHYGYTF
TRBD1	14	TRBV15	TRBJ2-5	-	TGTGCCACCAGCACCCGGGACAGCCAAGAGACCCAGTACTTC	CATSTRDSQETQYF
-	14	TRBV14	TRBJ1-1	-	TGTGCCAGCAGCCACTCTCCTCGCGGCACTGAAGCTTTCTTT	CASSHSPRGTEAFF
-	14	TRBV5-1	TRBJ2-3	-	TGCGCCAGCAGCTTGGAGGGGGGCCAAGATACGCAGTATTTT	CASSLEGGQDTQYF
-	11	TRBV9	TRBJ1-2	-	TGTGCCAGCAGCACCAGCTATGGCTACACCTTC	CASSTSYGYTF
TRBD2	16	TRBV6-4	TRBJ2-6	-	TGTGCCAGCAGTGACAGCGGGGGGGCTGGGGCCAACGTCCTGACTTTC	CASSDSGGAGANVLTF
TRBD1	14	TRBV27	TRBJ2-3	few	TGTGCCAGCAGTCTAAGACAGGGGGCAGATACGCAGTATTTT	CASSLRQGADTQYF
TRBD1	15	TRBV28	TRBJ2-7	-	TGTGCCAGCAGTTTTGATCGGGACAGGGCCTACGAGCAGTACTTC	CASSFDRDRAYEQYF
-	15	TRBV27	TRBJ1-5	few	TGTGCCAGCAGTTTATTTCTGGACCGCGGGCAGCCCCAGCATTTT	CASSLFLDRGQPQHF
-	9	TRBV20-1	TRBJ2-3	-	TGCAGTGGAAGAGATACGCAGTATTTT	CSGRDTQYF
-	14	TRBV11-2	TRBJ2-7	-	TGTGCCAGCAGCTTAGGGGGGTCCCCCTACGAGCAGTACTTC	CASSLGGSPYEQYF
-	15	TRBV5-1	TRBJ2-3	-	TGCGCCAGCAGCCTCCAAAGGCCCCGGGCAGATACGCAGTATTTT	CASSLQRPRADTQYF
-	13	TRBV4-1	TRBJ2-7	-	TGCGCCAGCAGCCAAGATTACGGGCACGAGCAGTACTTC	CASSQDYGHEQYF
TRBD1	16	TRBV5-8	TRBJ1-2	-	TGTGCCAGCAGCCGTCTTCCGGGACAGGATCGGTATGGCTACACCTTC	CASSRLPGQDRYGYTF
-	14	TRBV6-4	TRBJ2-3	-	TGTGCCAGCAGAGAAACGGGAGGCACAGATACGCAGTATTTT	CASRETGGTDTQYF
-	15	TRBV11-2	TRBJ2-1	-	TGTGCCAGCAGCTCCCGGGACCTTCACCTTATGGAGCAGTTCTTC	CASSSRDLHLMEQFF
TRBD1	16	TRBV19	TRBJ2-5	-	TGTGCCAGTCGCCTAATAGGGGGCGAAGAGAGAGAGACCCAGTACTTC	CASRLIGGEERETQYF
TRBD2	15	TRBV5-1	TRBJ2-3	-	TGCGCCAGCAGCGTCCAGCGGGGGGGCCCAGATACGCAGTATTTT	CASSVQRGGPDTQYF
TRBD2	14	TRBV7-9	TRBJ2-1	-	TGTGCCAGCAGCTCCCCTACCGTAGCGGGGGGTCAGTTCTTC	CASSSPTVAGGQFF
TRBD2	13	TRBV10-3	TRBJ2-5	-	TGTGCCACCCGGGGACTAGCACAGGAGACCCAGTACTTC	CATRGLAQETQYF
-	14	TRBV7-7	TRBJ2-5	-	TGTGCTAGCAGCTTAGCGGGCGGGGGCGAGACCCAGTACTTC	CASSLAGGGETQYF
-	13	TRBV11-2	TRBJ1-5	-	TGTGCCAGCAGCTGGGGGGGAAATCAGCCCCAGCATTTT	CASSWGGNQPQHF
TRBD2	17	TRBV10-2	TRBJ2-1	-	TGCGCCAGCAGGGTCCCGTCGTTAGCGGGGGGGGCCAGTGAGCAGTTCTTC	CASRVPSLAGGASEQFF
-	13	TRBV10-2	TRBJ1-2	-	TGCGCCAGCAGTGACGGGGGAAGGTATGGCTACACCTTC	CASSDGGRYGYTF
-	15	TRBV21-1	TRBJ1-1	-	TGTGCCAGCAGCCCATCGATAGCAATTCGCACTGAAGCTTTCTTT	CASSPSIAIRTEAFF
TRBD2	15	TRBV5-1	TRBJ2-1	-	TGCGCCAGCAGCTTGGCCGGGACTAGTCTGAATGAGCAGTTCTTC	CASSLAGTSLNEQFF
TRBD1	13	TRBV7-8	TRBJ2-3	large	TGTGCCAGCAAGCCAAGGGGACAGAGTGCGCAGTATTTT	CASKPRGQSAQYF
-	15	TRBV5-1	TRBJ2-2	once	TGCGCCAGCAGCTTCGAAACAGGAGACACCGGGGAGCTGTTTTTT	CASSFETGDTGELFF
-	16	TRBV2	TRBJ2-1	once	TGTGCCAGCAGTGAAGGGATCCCCTCCTCCTACAATGAGCAGTTCTTC	CASSEGIPSSYNEQFF
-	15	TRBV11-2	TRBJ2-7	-	TGTGCCAGCAGCTTATCCCGGGCCGGAACCTACGAGCAGTACTTC	CASSLSRAGTYEQYF
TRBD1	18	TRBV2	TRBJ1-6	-	TGTGCCAGCAGGCGTCCCGGGACAGTTTTAATAGTGGATTCACCCCTCCACTTT	CASRRPGTVLIVDSPLHF
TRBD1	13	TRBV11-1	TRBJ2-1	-	TGTGCCAGCAGCCGACAGGGGGATAGTGAGCAGTTCTTC	CASSRQGDSEQFF
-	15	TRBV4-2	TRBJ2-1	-	TGTGCCAGCAGCCTTGAAGCGGCGATAAACAATGAGCAGTTCTTC	CASSLEAAINNEQFF
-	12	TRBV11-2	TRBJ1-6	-	TGTGCCAGCAGCTCCCCCAATTCACCCCTCCACTTT	CASSSPNSPLHF